The text below deals with one T cell receptor beta chain. The antigen is not known. This record belongs to a study of shared clonotypes between healthy human individuals. In the original processing: For the immunoSEQ data, sequences were junction-only without quality scores, so filtering differed. The assay was immunoSEQ multiplex PCR, and TCRdb's table has in-frame clones only and misses some. The D gene and trimming were derived from the DNA, and the V and J assignments and clone size from that table. The repertoire holds a few hundred thousand clones, with 50% to 75% as singletons. The study, taken as a whole, reports: Among a handful of donors, roughly 5% of naive CD4 clonotypes were found in common.

Per the germline V gene, CDR1 is MNHNS and CDR2 is SASEGT. The germline V and J ends were trimmed by 4 bases and 9 bases, with 19 bases remaining between them. The CDR3 covers 15 residues. Splitting the CD4+ cells yielded a CD45RA+ naive subset and a CD45RA-negative memory subset. J is TRBJ1-5 and V is TRBV6-1, with D maybe TRBD1 (5 bases). Input material: memory CD4+ T cells sorted from blood. Subset defined: CD45RA-negative fraction. The TCR comes from a man aged 25-40 years in good health. The DNA of the CDR3 is TGTGCCAGCAGTGGCCGTGCCGGGACGGCTCGGCCCCAGCATTTT. It codes for CASSGRAGTARPQHF.